The 2 T cell receptor beta chains presented below share a single source sample, sequenced in a study of Graves' ophthalmopathy and Graves' hyperthyroidism. The study amplified TCR beta CDR3 regions using RNA transcripts. Scientists carried out first-round RT-PCR using HTBI primers and then a second-round multiplex PCR. TCRdb re-derived calls from the multiplex PCR reads in MiXCR, one entry per CDR3 protein. The profile shows 500,000 to 700,000 distinct CDR3 sequences, about a fifth of them singletons. Sequenced material: peripheral blood. The receptors stem from a woman under 30 with stable Graves' hyperthyroidism. Some clones in this sample may be carry-over from other donors' samples.

This chain links TRBV12-3 or TRBV12-4 with TRBJ2-7; 9 nucleotides align to TRBD1. This CDR3 region has 16 residues. J lost 5 bases, V lost 5 bases, and 13 bases had no gene match. DNA for the CDR3: TGTGCCAGCAGTGAAGAGGACAGGGGTAGGATCAACGAGCAGTACTTC. Its translation: CASSEEDRGRINEQYF.

This clonotype was seen ten or more times. V gene TRBV15 combines with J gene TRBJ2-7; 7 bases agree with TRBD1. This CDR3 has 15 residues. V trimming: 3 bases; J trimming: 0 bases; junction bases outside the gene matches: 5. Germline V gene sequence: CDR1 LNHNV, CDR2 YYDKDF (reference sequence). The CDR3 region has the DNA TGTGCCACCAGCAGTCGACAGGGAATCTCCTACGAGCAGTACTTC. Amino acid sequence: CATSSRQGISYEQYF.